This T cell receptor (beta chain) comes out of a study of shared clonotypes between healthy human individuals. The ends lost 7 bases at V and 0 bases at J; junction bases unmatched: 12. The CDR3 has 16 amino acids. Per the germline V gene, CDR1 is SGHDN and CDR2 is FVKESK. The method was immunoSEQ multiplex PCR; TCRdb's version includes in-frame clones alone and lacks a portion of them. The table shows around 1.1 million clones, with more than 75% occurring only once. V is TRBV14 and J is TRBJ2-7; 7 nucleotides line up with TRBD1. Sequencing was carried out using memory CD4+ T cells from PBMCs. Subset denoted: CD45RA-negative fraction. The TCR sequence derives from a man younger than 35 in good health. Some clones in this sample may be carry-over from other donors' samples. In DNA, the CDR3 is TGTGCCAGCACCCCCTTCGAGGGGGCCCACTCCTACGAGCAGTACTTC. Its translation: CASTPFEGAHSYEQYF.